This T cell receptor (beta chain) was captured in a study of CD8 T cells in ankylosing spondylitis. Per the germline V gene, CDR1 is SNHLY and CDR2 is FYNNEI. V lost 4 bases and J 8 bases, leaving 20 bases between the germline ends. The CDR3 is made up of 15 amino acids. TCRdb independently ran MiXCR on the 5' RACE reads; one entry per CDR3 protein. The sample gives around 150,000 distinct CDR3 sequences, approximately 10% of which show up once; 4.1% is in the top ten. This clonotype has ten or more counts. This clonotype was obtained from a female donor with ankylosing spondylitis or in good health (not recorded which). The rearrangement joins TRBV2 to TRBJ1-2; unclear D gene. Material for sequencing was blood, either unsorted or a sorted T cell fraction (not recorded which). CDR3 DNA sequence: TGTGCCAGCAGTGGGGCCGTTCAGAAGTCCTCCGGCTACACCTTC. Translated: CASSGAVQKSSGYTF.